A single sample is the source of the 28 T cell receptor beta chains below, sequenced in a study of cytomegalovirus exposure and HLA in healthy donors. PCR amplification relied on 60 Vbeta primers (plus 13 Jbeta primers). This table comes from immunoSEQ multiplex PCR, and its TCRdb copy is limited to in-frame clones, with some not included. The data contain approximately 210,000 clones, about four fifths of them singletons. Sequencing input: PBMCs. The receptors stem from a woman aged 40 to 50 in good health and CMV-seronegative.

The rearrangement joins TRBV5-4 to TRBJ2-3, with TRBD1 as a possible D gene (6 bases). The length of the CDR3 is 16 residues. Deletions cut 0 bases from V and 2 bases from J, with 13 bases between. The germline V gene encodes CDR1 SGHNT and CDR2 YYREEE (reference sequence). DNA of the CDR3: TGTGCCAGCAGCTTGGGCAGGGGCGGGCCCACAGATACGCAGTATTTT. Translating it yields CASSLGRGGPTDTQYF.

The chain employs TRBV29-1 and TRBJ1-2, with 8 bases lining up with TRBD1. J was trimmed by 4 bases and V by 4 bases; bases with no gene match: 8. Per the germline V gene, CDR1 is SQVTM and CDR2 is ANQGSEA. This CDR3 region has 14 residues. The CDR3 protein is CSVGSGGAGYGYTF. CDR3 bases: TGCAGCGTTGGATCAGGGGGCGCAGGCTATGGCTACACCTTC.

V gene TRBV30 combines with J gene TRBJ2-2; D gene uncertain. Trimming shortened V by 0 bases and J by 6 bases, and 11 bases separated the two germline ends. This CDR3 is 14 amino acids long. Germline CDR1 is GTSNPN and CDR2 is SVGIG (reference sequence). The CDR3 is CAWSVLSVSGELFF. The DNA of the CDR3 is TGTGCCTGGAGTGTACTAAGTGTATCCGGGGAGCTGTTTTTT.

The chain couples TRBV19 to TRBJ2-1; TRBD1 is a possible D gene (6 bases). CDR3 length equals 15 residues. Germline V gene data show CDR1 as LNHDA and CDR2 as SQIVND (reference sequence). The germline V and J ends were trimmed by 6 bases and 4 bases, with 16 bases remaining between them. CDR3 residues: CASSRDIEGYNEQFF. The CDR3 bases are TGTGCCAGTAGCCGGGACATAGAGGGGTACAATGAGCAGTTCTTC.

The chain recombines TRBV19 with TRBJ2-7; D may be TRBD1 (6 bases). Germline lookup yields CDR1 LNHDA and CDR2 SQIVND (reference sequence). This CDR3 is 12 amino acids long. V lost 3 bases, J lost 8 bases, and 11 bases lay in between. The CDR3 sequence is CASSMAGAQQYF. For the CDR3, the DNA is TGTGCCAGTAGTATGGCAGGGGCACAGCAGTACTTC.

This clone is a singleton in its sample. V is TRBV7-9 and J is TRBJ2-3, with a weak D call TRBD1 (5 bases). Per germline, CDR1 SEHNR and CDR2 FQNEAQ (reference sequence). The V end lost 3 bases, the J end lost 0 bases, and 10 bases lay between the germline ends. The CDR3 runs 15 residues. CDR3 sequence: CASSFLGASTDTQYF. CDR3 DNA sequence: TGTGCCAGCAGCTTTCTTGGGGCCAGCACAGATACGCAGTATTTT.

This chain connects TRBV7-9 to TRBJ1-4, with 7 bases matching TRBD1. The CDR3 is 16 amino acids. V lost 5 bases to trimming and J lost 8 bases; unmatched junction nucleotides: 14. Germline-derived CDR1 and CDR2 are SEHNR and FQNEAQ (reference sequence). CDR3 loop: CASSTITGVTGEKLFF. The CDR3 DNA reads as TGTGCCAGCAGCACAATTACAGGGGTTACTGGGGAAAAACTGTTTTTT.

This clone was picked up a small number of times. The DNA for the CDR3 is TGTGCCAGCAGTCTATACAGAAACACCGGGGAGCTGTTTTTT. This translates into CASSLYRNTGELFF. The chain combines TRBV27 with TRBJ2-2; D unresolved. Per germline, CDR1 MNHEY and CDR2 SMNVEV (reference sequence). The CDR3 loop spans 14 amino acids. V dropped 5 bases and J dropped 2 bases, with 9 bases sitting between them.

This chain links TRBV4-3 with TRBJ1-1; D ambiguous. CDR3 length equals 13 residues. Germline CDR1 and CDR2: LGHNA and YSLEER. V gave up 1 base and J gave up 5 bases, with 8 bases separating them. The CDR3 coding sequence is TGCGCCAGCAGCCAAGCATCGGAGACTGAAGCTTTCTTT. It encodes CASSQASETEAFF.

Notes on this clone: Other DNA sequences in the sample encode the same CDR3. The chain has TRBV19 and TRBJ1-5, with 7 bases aligning to TRBD1. The CDR3 extends over 14 amino acids. Germline lookup yields CDR1 LNHDA and CDR2 SQIVND (reference sequence). V lost 3 bases and J lost 2; bases outside the gene matches: 1. CDR3 region: CASSITGGNQPQHF. The CDR3 DNA sequence: TGTGCCAGTAGTATTACAGGGGGCAATCAGCCCCAGCATTTT.

The genes are TRBV5-1 and TRBJ2-1, with a possible D match to TRBD2 (5 bases). The germline V gene encodes CDR1 SGHRS and CDR2 YFSETQ. Between the trimmed V and J ends, which lost 6 bases and 9 bases, there was a span of 16 bases. The CDR3 sequence is 13 residues long. CDR3 bases: TGCGCCAGCAACCCCCTAGGAGGTGTTGAGCAGTTCTTC. Translating it yields CASNPLGGVEQFF.

The chain couples TRBV6-1 to TRBJ1-4, with TRBD1 identical over 11 bases. V trimming: 3 bases; J trimming: 7 bases; junction bases outside the gene matches: 4. The germline V gene encodes CDR1 MNHNS and CDR2 SASEGT. The CDR3 loop spans 15 amino acids. The chain's CDR3 is CASSDGTGGREKLFF. The CDR3 nucleotides read TGTGCCAGCAGTGACGGGACAGGGGGTCGTGAAAAACTGTTTTTT.

V is TRBV5-8 and J is TRBJ1-4; 8 bases match TRBD1. In germline, CDR1 is SGHTS, CDR2 YDEGEE. The CDR3 has 14 amino acids. With 7 bases clipped from V and 6 bases from J, the junction kept 8 bases outside the gene matches. CDR3: CASGQGAWDEKLFF. In nucleotides, the CDR3 is TGTGCCAGCGGGCAGGGGGCCTGGGATGAAAAACTGTTTTTT.

The chain has TRBV4-3 and TRBJ2-1, with D possibly matching TRBD2 (6 bases). Trimming pared 0 bases from V and 0 bases from J, leaving 12 bases between. Germline V lookup: CDR1 LGHNA, CDR2 YSLEER. The CDR3 contains 17 residues. DNA for the CDR3: TGCGCCAGCAGCCAAGAGGCGGGGCCTAGCTCCTACAATGAGCAGTTCTTC. Encoded protein: CASSQEAGPSSYNEQFF.

The chain joins TRBV6-5 to TRBJ1-2; 10 nucleotides match TRBD1. CDR1 and CDR2 from the germline V gene are MNHEY and SVGAGI. The CDR3 contains 14 residues. V gave up 6 bases and J gave up 2 bases; unmatched junction bases: 3. CDR3 coding DNA: TGTGCCAGCAGCCGGACAGGGGGGAACTATGGCTACACCTTC. Translated: CASSRTGGNYGYTF.

This rearrangement joins TRBV9 to TRBJ1-2; a possible D gene is TRBD1 (5 bases). CDR3 size: 16 residues. From germline, CDR1 is SGDLS and CDR2 YYNGEE. Trimming stripped 3 bases from V and 1 base from J, with 16 bases between. In nucleotides, the CDR3 is TGTGCCAGCAGCGCCGAGCAGGGCCGATTTAACTATGGCTACACCTTC. It yields the protein CASSAEQGRFNYGYTF.

The rearrangement joins TRBV14 to TRBJ1-2, with D unresolved. Germline V gives CDR1 SGHDN, CDR2 FVKESK. Trimming cost V 0 bases and J 8 bases, with 10 bases left between them. The CDR3 totals 13 residues. Here the CDR3 DNA reads TGTGCCAGCAGCCAAGATCGCGCAGGCGGCTACACCTTC. Its protein is CASSQDRAGGYTF.

This clone was counted between two and nine times. Other DNA sequences in this sample translate to the same CDR3. V gene TRBV7-2 combines with J gene TRBJ2-7, with 7 bases aligning to TRBD1. Unmatched junction bases numbered 3, after V lost 4 bases and J lost 0 bases. Germline loops: CDR1 SGHTA, CDR2 FQGNSA. The CDR3 runs 14 residues. CDR3 sequence (DNA): TGTGCCAGCAGCTCACAGGGGAGCTCCTACGAGCAGTACTTC. Translated, it gives CASSSQGSSYEQYF.

This clone was seen only a few times. The genes are TRBV12-5 and TRBJ2-5; D possibly corresponds to TRBD1 (7 bases). Germline CDR1 is LGHNT and CDR2 is FRNRAP. The CDR3 sequence is 15 residues long. Trimming left V 6 bases short and J 4 bases short, with 18 bases between. CDR3 nucleotide sequence: TGTGCTAGTGGCCCCTCGCAGGGGGGCGGAGAGACCCAGTACTTC. Residues: CASGPSQGGGETQYF.

This clone was recorded only once. The chain has TRBV19 and TRBJ1-1, with 9 bases that match TRBD1. J gave up 9 bases and V 6 bases, and 11 bases lay outside the gene matches. The CDR3 has 14 amino acids. Germline V gene sequence: CDR1 LNHDA, CDR2 SQIVND (reference sequence). As DNA, the CDR3 is TGTGCCAGTAGGCCGGGACAGGGTATTACCCAAGCTTTCTTT. This encodes CASRPGQGITQAFF.

The V call is TRBV10-3, the J call TRBJ2-7, with 8 bases identical to TRBD1. CDR1 and CDR2 (germline): ENHRY, SYGVKD. V lost 8 bases to trimming and J lost 5 bases; unmatched junction nucleotides: 5. CDR3 size: 12 residues. CDR3 loop: CAIGQGLHEQYF. In DNA, the CDR3 is TGTGCCATCGGACAGGGCCTCCACGAGCAGTACTTC.

This chain connects TRBV19 to TRBJ1-2; D call uncertain. The CDR3 extends over 13 amino acids. Germline V gives CDR1 LNHDA, CDR2 SQIVND (reference sequence). V lost 7 bases and J 8 bases, leaving 17 bases between the germline ends. Written as DNA, the CDR3 is TGTGCCAGTACCGCTGAGAGAGGGTACGGCTACACCTTC. Protein: CASTAERGYGYTF.

J is TRBJ2-1 and V is TRBV6-5; a weak D match, TRBD1 (7 bases). Germline V CDR1 and CDR2: MNHEY, SVGAGI. Trimming shortened V by 2 bases and J by 7 bases, and 12 bases separated the two germline ends. The CDR3 length is 14 residues. CDR3 sequence reads: CASSYNRGGNEQFF. DNA of the CDR3: TGTGCCAGCAGTTACAACAGGGGAGGTAATGAGCAGTTCTTC.

This clone was detected only a few times. The chain employs TRBV18 and TRBJ1-1, with D tentatively TRBD1 (5 bases). Trimming left V 2 bases short and J 2 bases short, with 12 bases between. This CDR3 is built from 15 residues. Germline CDR1 and CDR2: KGHSH and LQKENI. The CDR3 DNA sequence: TGTGCCAGCTCACCATGGGAGGGGTACAACACTGAAGCTTTCTTT. This codes for CASSPWEGYNTEAFF.

In this sample, this clone turned up a few times. The V gene is TRBV19, the J gene TRBJ2-2; D call uncertain. There are 13 residues in the CDR3. Per germline, CDR1 LNHDA and CDR2 SQIVND (reference sequence). V was shortened by 3 bases and J by 1 base, with 3 bases between the two germline ends. Here the CDR3 reads CASSIQNTGELFF. As DNA, the CDR3 is TGTGCCAGTAGTATTCAGAACACCGGGGAGCTGTTTTTT.

The rearrangement uses TRBV21-1 and TRBJ1-5; the tabulated D call, TRBD1, remains unverified against the DNA. TRBV21-1 is a known pseudogene. The CDR3 has 14 amino acids. The DNA of the CDR3 is TGTGCCAGCAGCAGCCGTCGACAGATTCAGCCCCAGCATTTT. The encoded protein is CASSSRRQIQPQHF.

The J gene is TRBJ2-1, the V gene TRBV11-1, with 11 bases matching TRBD2. Germline CDR1 is SGHAT and CDR2 is FQDESV (reference sequence). The CDR3 covers 17 residues. V was clipped by 2 bases and J by 6 bases; unmatched bases: 9. The CDR3 DNA sequence: TGTGCCAGCAGCTTAAGTAGCGGGAGGGAGGGGCGCAATGAGCAGTTCTTC. Translation: CASSLSSGREGRNEQFF.

To note about this clone: An end of the junction differs from the germline gene, which may be a read error. V and J are TRBV7-9 and TRBJ1-5; D is perhaps TRBD1 (6 bases). Germline CDR1 and CDR2: SEHNR and FQNEAQ (reference sequence). This CDR3 region has 14 residues. CDR3 protein: CSSSLGGQDQPQHF. The CDR3 DNA sequence: TGTTCCAGCAGCTTAGGGGGGCAGGATCAGCCCCAGCATTTT.